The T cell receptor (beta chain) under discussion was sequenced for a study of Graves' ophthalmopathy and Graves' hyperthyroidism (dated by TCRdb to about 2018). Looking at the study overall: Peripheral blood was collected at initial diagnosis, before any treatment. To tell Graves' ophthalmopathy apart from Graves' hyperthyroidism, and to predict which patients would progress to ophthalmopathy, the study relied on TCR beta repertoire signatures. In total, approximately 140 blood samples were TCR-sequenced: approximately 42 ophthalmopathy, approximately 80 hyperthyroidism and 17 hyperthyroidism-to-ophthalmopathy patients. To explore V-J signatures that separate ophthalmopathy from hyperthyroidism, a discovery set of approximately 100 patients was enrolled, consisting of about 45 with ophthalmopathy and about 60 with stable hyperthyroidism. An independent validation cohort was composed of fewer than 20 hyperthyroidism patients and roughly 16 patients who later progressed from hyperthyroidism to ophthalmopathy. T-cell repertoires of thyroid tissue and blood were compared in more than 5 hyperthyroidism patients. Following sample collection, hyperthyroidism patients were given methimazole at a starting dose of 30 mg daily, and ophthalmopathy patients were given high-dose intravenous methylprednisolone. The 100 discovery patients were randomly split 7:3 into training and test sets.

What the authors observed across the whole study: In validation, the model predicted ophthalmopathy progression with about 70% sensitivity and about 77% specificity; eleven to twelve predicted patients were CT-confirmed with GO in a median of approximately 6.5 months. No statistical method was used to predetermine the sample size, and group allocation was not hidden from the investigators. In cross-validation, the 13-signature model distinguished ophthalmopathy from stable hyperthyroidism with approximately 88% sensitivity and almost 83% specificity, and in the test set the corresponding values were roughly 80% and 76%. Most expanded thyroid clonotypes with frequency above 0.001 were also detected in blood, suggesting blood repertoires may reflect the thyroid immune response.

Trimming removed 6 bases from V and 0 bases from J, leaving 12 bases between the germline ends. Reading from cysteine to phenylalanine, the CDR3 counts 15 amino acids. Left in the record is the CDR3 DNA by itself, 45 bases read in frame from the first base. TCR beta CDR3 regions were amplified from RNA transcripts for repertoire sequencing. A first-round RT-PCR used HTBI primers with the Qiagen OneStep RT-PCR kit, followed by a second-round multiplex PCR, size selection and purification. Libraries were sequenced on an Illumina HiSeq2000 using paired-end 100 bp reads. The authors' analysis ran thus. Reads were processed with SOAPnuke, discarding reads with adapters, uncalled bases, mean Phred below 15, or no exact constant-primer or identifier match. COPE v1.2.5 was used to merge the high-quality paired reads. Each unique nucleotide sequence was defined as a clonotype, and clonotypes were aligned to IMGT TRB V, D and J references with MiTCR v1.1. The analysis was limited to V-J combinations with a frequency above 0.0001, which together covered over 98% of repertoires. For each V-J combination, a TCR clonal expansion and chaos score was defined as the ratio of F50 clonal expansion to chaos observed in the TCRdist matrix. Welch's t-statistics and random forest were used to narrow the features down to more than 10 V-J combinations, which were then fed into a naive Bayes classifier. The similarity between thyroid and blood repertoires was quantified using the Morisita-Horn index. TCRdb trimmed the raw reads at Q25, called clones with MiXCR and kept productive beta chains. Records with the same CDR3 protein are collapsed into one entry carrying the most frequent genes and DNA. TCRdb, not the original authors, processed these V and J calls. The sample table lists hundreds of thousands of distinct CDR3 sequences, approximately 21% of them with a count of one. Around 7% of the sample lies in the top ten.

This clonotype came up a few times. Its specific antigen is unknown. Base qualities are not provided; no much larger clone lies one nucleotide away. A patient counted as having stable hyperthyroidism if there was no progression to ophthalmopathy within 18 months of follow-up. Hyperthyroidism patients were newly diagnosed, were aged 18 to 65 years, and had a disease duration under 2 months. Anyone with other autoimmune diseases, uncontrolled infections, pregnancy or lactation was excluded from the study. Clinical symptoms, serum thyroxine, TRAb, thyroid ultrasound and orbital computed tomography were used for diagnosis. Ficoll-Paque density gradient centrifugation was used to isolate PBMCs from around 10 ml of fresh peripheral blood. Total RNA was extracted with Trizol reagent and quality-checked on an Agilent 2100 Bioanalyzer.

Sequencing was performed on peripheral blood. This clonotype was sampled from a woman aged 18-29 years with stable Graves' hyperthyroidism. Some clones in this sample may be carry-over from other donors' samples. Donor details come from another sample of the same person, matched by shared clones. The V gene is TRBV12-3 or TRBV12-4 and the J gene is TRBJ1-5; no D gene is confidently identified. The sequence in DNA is TGTGCCAGCAGCCCCCCACCCCCTAGCAATCAGCCCCAGCATTTT. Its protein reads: CASSPPPPSNQPQHF.